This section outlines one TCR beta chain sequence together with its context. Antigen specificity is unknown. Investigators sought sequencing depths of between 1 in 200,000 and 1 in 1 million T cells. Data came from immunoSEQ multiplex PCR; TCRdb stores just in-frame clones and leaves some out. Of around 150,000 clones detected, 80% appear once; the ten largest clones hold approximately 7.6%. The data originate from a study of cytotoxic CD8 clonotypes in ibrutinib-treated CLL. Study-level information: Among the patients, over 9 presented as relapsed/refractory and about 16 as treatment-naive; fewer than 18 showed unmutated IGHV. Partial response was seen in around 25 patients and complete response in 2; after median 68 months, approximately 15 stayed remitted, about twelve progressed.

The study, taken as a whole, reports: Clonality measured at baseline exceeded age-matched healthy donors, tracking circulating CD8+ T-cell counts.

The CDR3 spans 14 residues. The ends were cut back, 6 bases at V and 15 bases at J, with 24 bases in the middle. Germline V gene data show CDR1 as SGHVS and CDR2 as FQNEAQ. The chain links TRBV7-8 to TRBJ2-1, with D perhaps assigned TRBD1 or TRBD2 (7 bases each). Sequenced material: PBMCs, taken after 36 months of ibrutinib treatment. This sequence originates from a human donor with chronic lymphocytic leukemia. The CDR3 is CASSGGGGGETLFF. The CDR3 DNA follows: TGTGCCAGCAGTGGCGGGGGAGGGGGCGAAACTCTGTTCTTC.